A selection of T cell receptor beta chains follows, all from one sample in a study of shared clonotypes between healthy human individuals. The repertoire was sequenced with immunoSEQ multiplex PCR; TCRdb's copy has only in-frame clones and lacks some. The sample contains fewer than 400,000 clones, over 65% of which appear only once. Sequenced: memory CD4+ T cells sorted from blood. These TCRs come from a man in his thirties or forties in good health. The CDR3 runs from the conserved cysteine through the conserved F or W. The D gene is left open where the match is weak.

CDR3aa: CASSFPGEKGQETQYF; d_gene: .; len: 16; v_gene: TRBV27
CDR3aa: CAKGRTVSEKETQYF; d_gene: .; len: 15; v_gene: TRBV10-3
CDR3aa: CATSRDLGGEQYF; d_gene: .; len: 13; v_gene: TRBV15
CDR3aa: CASSYTGTRSYEQYF; d_gene: .; len: 15; v_gene: TRBV7-2
CDR3aa: CASSPRGGRGYTF; d_gene: .; len: 13; v_gene: TRBV5-4
CDR3aa: CASSSGLGDRGEETQYF; d_gene: TRBD1; len: 17; v_gene: TRBV7-9
CDR3aa: CASSSTDRGNQPQHF; d_gene: TRBD1; len: 15; v_gene: TRBV5-6
CDR3aa: CASSQRTDTQYF; d_gene: .; len: 12; v_gene: TRBV4-2
CDR3aa: CASSIGKNTEAFF; d_gene: .; len: 13; v_gene: TRBV19
CDR3aa: CASSLKTAINYEQYF; d_gene: .; len: 15; v_gene: TRBV5-6
CDR3aa: CASSLAGKQFF; d_gene: .; len: 11; v_gene: TRBV7-9
CDR3aa: CASRQIGGTSYEQYF; d_gene: .; len: 15; v_gene: TRBV6-1
CDR3aa: CATSREGQGRTGELFF; d_gene: TRBD1; len: 16; v_gene: TRBV15
CDR3aa: CASSLRHNEKLFF; d_gene: .; len: 13; v_gene: TRBV5-4
CDR3aa: CASSVDSGGGGGETQYF; d_gene: .; len: 17; v_gene: TRBV9
CDR3aa: CAWSATERSGNTIYF; d_gene: .; len: 15; v_gene: TRBV30
CDR3aa: CASSYGGRGSYEQYF; d_gene: TRBD2; len: 15; v_gene: TRBV6-5
CDR3aa: CASSSSGGLGELFF; d_gene: .; len: 14; v_gene: TRBV5-1
CDR3aa: CASSPRALREAFF; d_gene: .; len: 13; v_gene: TRBV4-1
CDR3aa: CASSPDRGTYEQYF; d_gene: TRBD1; len: 14; v_gene: TRBV7-2
CDR3aa: CAISPGRGAYEQYF; d_gene: TRBD2; len: 14; v_gene: TRBV10-3
CDR3aa: CASSIGGQTYEQYF; d_gene: .; len: 14; v_gene: TRBV19
CDR3aa: CASSEAVGLAVYNEQFF; d_gene: TRBD2; len: 17; v_gene: TRBV2
CDR3aa: CASSEGGSTDTQYF; d_gene: .; len: 14; v_gene: TRBV25-1
CDR3aa: CAISGASQTQYF; d_gene: .; len: 12; v_gene: TRBV10-3
CDR3aa: CASSPGGGYTGELFF; d_gene: .; len: 15; v_gene: TRBV19
CDR3aa: CASSLVAGQHEQYF; d_gene: .; len: 14; v_gene: TRBV5-1
CDR3aa: CASTFRGDTQYF; d_gene: .; len: 12; v_gene: TRBV5-1
CDR3aa: CASTLRGDSGGETQYF; d_gene: TRBD1; len: 16; v_gene: TRBV9
CDR3aa: CASSQEGAETQYF; d_gene: .; len: 13; v_gene: TRBV14
CDR3aa: CAWSIGTQETQYF; d_gene: .; len: 13; v_gene: TRBV30
CDR3aa: CSVGNSYEQYF; d_gene: .; len: 11; v_gene: TRBV29-1
CDR3aa: CASSQRPGGRGLNEQFF; d_gene: TRBD2; len: 17; v_gene: TRBV14
CDR3aa: CASSLGGGSYGYTF; d_gene: .; len: 14; v_gene: TRBV7-2
CDR3aa: CASSLWGAGNTIYF; d_gene: .; len: 14; v_gene: TRBV7-2
CDR3aa: CASSFGGRSYNEQFF; d_gene: .; len: 15; v_gene: TRBV7-2
CDR3aa: CAISQREKINEQFF; d_gene: TRBD2; len: 14; v_gene: TRBV10-3
CDR3aa: CASGLAGAETQYF; d_gene: .; len: 13; v_gene: TRBV12-5
CDR3aa: CASSTGATSSGEQYF; d_gene: .; len: 15; v_gene: TRBV5-1
CDR3aa: CASSLGVWTSGGETQYF; d_gene: TRBD2; len: 17; v_gene: TRBV5-1
CDR3aa: CAISPSPGGGGETQYF; d_gene: TRBD2; len: 16; v_gene: TRBV10-3
CDR3aa: CASSFRDRGRWGYTF; d_gene: TRBD1; len: 15; v_gene: TRBV7-2
CDR3aa: CASSLDGRGRNEQFF; d_gene: TRBD1; len: 15; v_gene: TRBV5-1
CDR3aa: CASTKEGATGNTIYF; d_gene: TRBD1; len: 15; v_gene: TRBV6-5
CDR3aa: CASSQRLGSEQYF; d_gene: .; len: 13; v_gene: TRBV4-1
CDR3aa: CSVEIPGSNEKLFF; d_gene: .; len: 14; v_gene: TRBV29-1
CDR3aa: CAISPGTAKLF; d_gene: .; len: 11; v_gene: TRBV10-3
CDR3aa: CASSLQGSDTQYF; d_gene: .; len: 13; v_gene: TRBV7-9
CDR3aa: CSVENPGTDTQYF; d_gene: .; len: 13; v_gene: TRBV29-1
CDR3aa: CASSSSGGPGSYEQYF; d_gene: TRBD1; len: 16; v_gene: TRBV28
CDR3aa: CATRRTSGSTSYNEQFF; d_gene: TRBD2; len: 17; v_gene: TRBV15
CDR3aa: CASSDDFSGGSVNEQFF; d_gene: TRBD2; len: 17; v_gene: TRBV7-9
CDR3aa: CSGGAGWGMNTEAFF; d_gene: .; len: 15; v_gene: TRBV29-1
CDR3aa: CAISEQPGPSYEQYF; d_gene: .; len: 15; v_gene: TRBV10-3
CDR3aa: CASSSFRDRIGYEQYF; d_gene: TRBD1; len: 16; v_gene: TRBV7-9
CDR3aa: CASSLSGTSGRNREQFF; d_gene: TRBD2; len: 17; v_gene: TRBV18
CDR3aa: CASSQALVGDYEQYF; d_gene: .; len: 15; v_gene: TRBV4-1
CDR3aa: CASSLTRETEAFF; d_gene: .; len: 13; v_gene: TRBV18